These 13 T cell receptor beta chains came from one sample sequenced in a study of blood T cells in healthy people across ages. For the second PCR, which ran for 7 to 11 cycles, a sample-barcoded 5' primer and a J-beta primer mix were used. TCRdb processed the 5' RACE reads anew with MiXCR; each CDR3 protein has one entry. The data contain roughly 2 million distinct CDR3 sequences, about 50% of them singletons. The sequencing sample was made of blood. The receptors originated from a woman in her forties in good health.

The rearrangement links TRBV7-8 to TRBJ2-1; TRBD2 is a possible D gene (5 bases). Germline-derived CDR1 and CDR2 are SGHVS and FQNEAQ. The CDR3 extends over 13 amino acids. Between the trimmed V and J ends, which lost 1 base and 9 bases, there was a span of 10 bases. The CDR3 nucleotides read TGTGCCAGCAGCTTAGAGCCAGAGGGTGAGCAGTTCTTC. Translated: CASSLEPEGEQFF.

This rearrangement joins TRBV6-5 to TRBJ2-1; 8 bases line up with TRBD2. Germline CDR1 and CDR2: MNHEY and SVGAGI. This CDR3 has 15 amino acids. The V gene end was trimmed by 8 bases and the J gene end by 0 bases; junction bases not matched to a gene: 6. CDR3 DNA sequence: TGTGCCAGCCGACTAGCGCCGAGCTCCTACAATGAGCAGTTCTTC. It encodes CASRLAPSSYNEQFF.

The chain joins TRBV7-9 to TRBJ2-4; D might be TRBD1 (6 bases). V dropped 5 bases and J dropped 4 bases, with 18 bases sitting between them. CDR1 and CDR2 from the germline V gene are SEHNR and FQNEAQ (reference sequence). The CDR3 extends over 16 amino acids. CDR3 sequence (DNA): TGTGCCAGCAGCCCTCTACTCGGACAGCGAAAAAACATTCAGTACTTC. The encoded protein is CASSPLLGQRKNIQYF.

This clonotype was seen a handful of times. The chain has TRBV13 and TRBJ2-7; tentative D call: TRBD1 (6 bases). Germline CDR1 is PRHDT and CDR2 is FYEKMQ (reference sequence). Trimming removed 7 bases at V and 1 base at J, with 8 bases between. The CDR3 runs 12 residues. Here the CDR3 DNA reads TGTGCCAGCACAGGGGAGTCCTACGAGCAGTACTTC. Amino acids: CASTGESYEQYF.

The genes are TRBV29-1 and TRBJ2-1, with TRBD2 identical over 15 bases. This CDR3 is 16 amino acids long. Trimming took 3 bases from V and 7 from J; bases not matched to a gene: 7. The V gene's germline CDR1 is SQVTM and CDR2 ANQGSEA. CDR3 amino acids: CSVDFAGTSGGNEQFF. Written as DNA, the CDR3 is TGCAGCGTTGACTTCGCCGGGACTAGCGGGGGGAATGAGCAGTTCTTC.

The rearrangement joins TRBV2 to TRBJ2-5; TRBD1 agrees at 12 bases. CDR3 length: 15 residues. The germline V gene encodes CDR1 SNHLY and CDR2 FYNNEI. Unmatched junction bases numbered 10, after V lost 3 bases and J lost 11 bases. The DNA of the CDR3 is TGTGCCAGCAGTGAGGGACAGGGGGCGTTTAATGAGCAGTACTTC. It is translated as CASSEGQGAFNEQYF. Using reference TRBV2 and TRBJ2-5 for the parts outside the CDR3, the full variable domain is EPEVTQTPSHQVTQMGQEVILRCVPISNHLYFYWYRQILGQKVEFLVSFYNNEISEKSEIFDDQFSVERPDGSNFTLKIRSTKLEDSAMYFCASSEGQGAFNEQYFGPGTRLLVL.

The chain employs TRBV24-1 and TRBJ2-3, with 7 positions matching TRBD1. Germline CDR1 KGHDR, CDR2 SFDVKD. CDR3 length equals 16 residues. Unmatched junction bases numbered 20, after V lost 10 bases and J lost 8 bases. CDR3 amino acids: CATSSFTGAALGTQYF. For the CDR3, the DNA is TGTGCCACGAGTTCATTTACAGGGGCCGCACTGGGTACGCAGTATTTT.

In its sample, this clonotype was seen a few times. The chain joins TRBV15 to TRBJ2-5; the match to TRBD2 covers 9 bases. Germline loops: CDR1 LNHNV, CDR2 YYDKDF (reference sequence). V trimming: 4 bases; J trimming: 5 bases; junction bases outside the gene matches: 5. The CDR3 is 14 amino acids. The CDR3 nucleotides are TGTGCCACCAGCACCGGACTAGCGCGGGAGACCCAGTACTTC. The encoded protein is CATSTGLARETQYF.

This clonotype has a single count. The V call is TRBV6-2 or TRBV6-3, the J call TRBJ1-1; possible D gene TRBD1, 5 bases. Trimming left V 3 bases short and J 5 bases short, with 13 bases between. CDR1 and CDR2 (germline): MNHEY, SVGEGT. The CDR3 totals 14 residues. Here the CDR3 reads CASSYYTGPTEAFF. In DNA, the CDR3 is TGTGCCAGCAGTTATTACACGGGGCCTACTGAAGCTTTCTTT.

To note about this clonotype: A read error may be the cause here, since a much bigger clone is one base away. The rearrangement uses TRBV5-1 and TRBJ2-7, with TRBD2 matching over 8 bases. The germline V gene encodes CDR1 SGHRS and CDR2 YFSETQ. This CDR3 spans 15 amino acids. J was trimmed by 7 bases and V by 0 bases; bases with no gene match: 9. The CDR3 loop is CASSLAGGANNEQYF. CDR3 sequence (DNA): TGCGCCAGCAGCTTGGCGGGGGGGGCGAACAATGAGCAGTACTTC.

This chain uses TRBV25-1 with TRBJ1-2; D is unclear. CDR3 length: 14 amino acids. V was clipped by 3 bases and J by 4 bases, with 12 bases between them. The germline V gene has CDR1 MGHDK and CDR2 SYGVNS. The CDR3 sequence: CASSDDRTVYGYTF. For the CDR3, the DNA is TGTGCCAGCAGTGACGATAGGACGGTCTATGGCTACACCTTC.

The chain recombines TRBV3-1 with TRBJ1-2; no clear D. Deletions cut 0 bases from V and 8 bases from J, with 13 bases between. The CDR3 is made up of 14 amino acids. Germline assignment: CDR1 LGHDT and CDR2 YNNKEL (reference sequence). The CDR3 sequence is CASSQDPQSSGYTF. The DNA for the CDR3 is TGTGCCAGCAGCCAAGATCCCCAATCTAGCGGCTACACCTTC.

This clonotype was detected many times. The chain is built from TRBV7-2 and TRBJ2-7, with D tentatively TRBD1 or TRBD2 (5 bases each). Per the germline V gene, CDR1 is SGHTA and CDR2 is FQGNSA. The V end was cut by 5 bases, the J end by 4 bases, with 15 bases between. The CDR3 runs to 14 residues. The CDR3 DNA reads TGTGCCAGCAGCAATACCCCAGGGAGATACGAGCAGTACTTC. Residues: CASSNTPGRYEQYF.